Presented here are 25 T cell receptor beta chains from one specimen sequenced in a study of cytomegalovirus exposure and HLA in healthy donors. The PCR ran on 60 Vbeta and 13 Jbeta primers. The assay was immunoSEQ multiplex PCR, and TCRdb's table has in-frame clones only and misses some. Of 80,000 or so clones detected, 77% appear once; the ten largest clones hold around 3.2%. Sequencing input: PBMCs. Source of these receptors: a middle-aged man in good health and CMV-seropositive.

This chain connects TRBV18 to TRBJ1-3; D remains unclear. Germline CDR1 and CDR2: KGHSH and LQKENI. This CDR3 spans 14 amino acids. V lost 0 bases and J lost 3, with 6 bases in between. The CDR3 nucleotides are TGTGCCAGCTCACCACCGACACTTGGAAACACCATATATTTT. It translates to CASSPPTLGNTIYF.

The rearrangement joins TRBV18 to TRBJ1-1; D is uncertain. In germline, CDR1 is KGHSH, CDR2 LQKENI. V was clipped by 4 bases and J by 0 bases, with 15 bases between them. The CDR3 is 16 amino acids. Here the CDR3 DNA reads TGTGCCAGCTCACAAGACCTGCCAGGTATGAACACTGAAGCTTTCTTT. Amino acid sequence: CASSQDLPGMNTEAFF.

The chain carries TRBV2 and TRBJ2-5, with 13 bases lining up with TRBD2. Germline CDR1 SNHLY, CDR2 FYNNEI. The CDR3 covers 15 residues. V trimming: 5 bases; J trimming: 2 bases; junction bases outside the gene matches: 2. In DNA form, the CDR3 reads TGTGCCAGCAGTCGGACTAGCGGGAGTCAAGAGACCCAGTACTTC. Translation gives CASSRTSGSQETQYF.

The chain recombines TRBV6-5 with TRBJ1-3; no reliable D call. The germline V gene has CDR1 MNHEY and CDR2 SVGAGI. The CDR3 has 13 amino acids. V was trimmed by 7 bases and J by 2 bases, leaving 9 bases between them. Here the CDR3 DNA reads TGTGCCAGCACTCAGGATCCTGGAAACACCATATATTTT. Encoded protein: CASTQDPGNTIYF.

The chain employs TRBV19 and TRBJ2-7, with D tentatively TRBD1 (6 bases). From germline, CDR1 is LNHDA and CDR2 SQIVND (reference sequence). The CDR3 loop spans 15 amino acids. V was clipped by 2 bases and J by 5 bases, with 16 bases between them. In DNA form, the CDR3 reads TGTGCCAGTAGTATACAGGGGATATCGTTCGACGAGCAGTACTTC. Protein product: CASSIQGISFDEQYF.

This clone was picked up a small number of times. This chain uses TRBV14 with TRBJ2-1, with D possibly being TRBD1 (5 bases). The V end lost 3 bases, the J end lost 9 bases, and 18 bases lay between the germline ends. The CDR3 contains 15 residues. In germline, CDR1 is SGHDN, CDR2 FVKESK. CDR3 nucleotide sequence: TGTGCCAGCAGCCAGATATTAAATAGGGGTAGTGAGCAGTTCTTC. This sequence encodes CASSQILNRGSEQFF.

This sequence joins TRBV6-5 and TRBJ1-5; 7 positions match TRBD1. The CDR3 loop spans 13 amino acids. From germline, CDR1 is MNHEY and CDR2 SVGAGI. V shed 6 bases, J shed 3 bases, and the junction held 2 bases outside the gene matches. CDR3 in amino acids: CASRGQTNQPQHF. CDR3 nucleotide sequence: TGTGCCAGCAGGGGACAGACCAATCAGCCCCAGCATTTT.

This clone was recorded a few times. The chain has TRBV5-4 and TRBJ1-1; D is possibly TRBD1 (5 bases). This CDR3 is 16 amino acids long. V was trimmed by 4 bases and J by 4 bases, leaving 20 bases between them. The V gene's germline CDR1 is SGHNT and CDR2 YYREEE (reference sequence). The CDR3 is CASSPKGGEGATEAFF. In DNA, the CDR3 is TGTGCCAGCAGCCCCAAGGGCGGGGAAGGGGCCACTGAAGCTTTCTTT.

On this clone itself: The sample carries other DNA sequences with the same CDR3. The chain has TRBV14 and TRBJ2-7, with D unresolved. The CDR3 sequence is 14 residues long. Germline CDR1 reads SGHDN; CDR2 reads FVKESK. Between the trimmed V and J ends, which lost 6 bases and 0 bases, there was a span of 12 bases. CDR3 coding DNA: TGTGCCAGCAGTCCAGCTTGGAGCTCCTACGAGCAGTACTTC. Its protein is CASSPAWSSYEQYF. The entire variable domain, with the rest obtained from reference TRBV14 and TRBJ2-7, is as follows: EAGVTQFPSHSVIEKGQTVTLRCDPISGHDNLYWYRRVMGKEIKFLLHFVKESKQDESGMPNNRFLAERTGGTYSTLKVQPAELEDSGVYFCASSPAWSSYEQYFGPGTRLTVT.

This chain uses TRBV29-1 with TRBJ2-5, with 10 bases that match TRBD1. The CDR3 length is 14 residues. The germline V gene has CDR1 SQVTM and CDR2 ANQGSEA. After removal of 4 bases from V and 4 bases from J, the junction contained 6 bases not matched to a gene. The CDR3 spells CSVVVWTGGETQYF. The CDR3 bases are TGCAGCGTTGTAGTTTGGACAGGGGGAGAGACCCAGTACTTC. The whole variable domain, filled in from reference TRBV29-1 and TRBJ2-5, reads SAVISQKPSRDICQRGTSLTIQCQVDSQVTMMFWYRQQPGQSLTLIATANQGSEATYESGFVIDKFPISRPNLTFSTLTVSNMSPEDSSIYLCSVVVWTGGETQYFGPGTRLLVL.

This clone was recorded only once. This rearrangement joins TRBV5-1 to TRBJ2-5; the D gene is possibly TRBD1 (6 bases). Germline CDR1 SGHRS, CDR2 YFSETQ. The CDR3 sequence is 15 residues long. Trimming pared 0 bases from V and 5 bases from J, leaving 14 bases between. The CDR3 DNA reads TGCGCCAGCAGCTTGGCCCTGGGGGCCGAGGAGACCCAGTACTTC. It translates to CASSLALGAEETQYF.

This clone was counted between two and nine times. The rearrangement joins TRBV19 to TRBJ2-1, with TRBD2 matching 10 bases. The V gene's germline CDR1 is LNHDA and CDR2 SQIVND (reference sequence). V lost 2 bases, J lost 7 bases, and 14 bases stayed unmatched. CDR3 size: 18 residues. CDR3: CASSITSGRARGFNEQFF. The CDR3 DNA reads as TGTGCCAGTAGTATAACCAGCGGGAGGGCTCGGGGCTTTAATGAGCAGTTCTTC.

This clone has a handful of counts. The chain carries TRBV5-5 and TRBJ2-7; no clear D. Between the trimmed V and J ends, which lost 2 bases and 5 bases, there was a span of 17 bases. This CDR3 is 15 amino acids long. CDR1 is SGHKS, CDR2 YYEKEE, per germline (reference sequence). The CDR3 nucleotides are TGTGCCAGCAGCTTTAATCCCTCAGGCGCCAACGAGCAGTACTTC. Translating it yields CASSFNPSGANEQYF.

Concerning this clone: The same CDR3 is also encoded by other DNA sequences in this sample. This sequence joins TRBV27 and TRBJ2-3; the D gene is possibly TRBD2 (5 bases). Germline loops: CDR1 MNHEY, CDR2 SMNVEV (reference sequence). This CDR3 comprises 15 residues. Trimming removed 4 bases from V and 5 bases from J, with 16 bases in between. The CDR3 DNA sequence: TGTGCCAGCAGTTCCGTGGCGCTAGCAATAGATACGCAGTATTTT. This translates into CASSSVALAIDTQYF.

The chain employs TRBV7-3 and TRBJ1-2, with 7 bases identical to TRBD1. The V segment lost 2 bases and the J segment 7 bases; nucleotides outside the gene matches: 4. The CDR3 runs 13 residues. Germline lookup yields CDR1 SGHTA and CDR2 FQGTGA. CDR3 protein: CASSLVQGGGYTF. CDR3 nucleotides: TGTGCCAGCAGCTTAGTCCAGGGGGGTGGCTACACCTTC.

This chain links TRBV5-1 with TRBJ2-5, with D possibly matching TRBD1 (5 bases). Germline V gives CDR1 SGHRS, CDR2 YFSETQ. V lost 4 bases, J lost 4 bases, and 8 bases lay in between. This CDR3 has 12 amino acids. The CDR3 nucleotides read TGCGCCAGCAGCCCAGGGCGAGAGACCCAGTACTTC. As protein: CASSPGRETQYF.

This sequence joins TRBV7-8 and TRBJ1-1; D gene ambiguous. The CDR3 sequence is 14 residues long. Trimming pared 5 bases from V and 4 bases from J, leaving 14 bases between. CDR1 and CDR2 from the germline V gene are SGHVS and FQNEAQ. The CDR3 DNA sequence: TGTGCCAGCAGCCCAAGTTGGGCCCCCACTGAAGCTTTCTTT. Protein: CASSPSWAPTEAFF. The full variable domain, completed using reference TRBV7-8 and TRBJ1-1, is GAGVSQSPRYKVAKRGQDVALRCDPISGHVSLFWYQQALGQGPEFLTYFQNEAQLDKSGLPSDRFFAERPEGSVSTLKIQRTQQEDSAVYLCASSPSWAPTEAFFGQGTRLTVV.

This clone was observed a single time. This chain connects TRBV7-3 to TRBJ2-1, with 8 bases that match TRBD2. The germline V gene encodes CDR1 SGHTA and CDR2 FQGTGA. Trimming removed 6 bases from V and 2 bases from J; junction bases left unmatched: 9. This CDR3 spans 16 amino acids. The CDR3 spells CASSLNGRAAYNEQFF. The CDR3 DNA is TGTGCCAGCAGTCTTAACGGGAGGGCCGCCTACAATGAGCAGTTCTTC.

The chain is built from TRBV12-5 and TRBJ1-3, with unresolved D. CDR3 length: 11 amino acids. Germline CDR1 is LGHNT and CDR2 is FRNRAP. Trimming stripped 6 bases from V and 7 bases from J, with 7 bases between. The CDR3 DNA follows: TGTGCTAGTGGCCCTACTAACACCATATATTTT. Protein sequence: CASGPTNTIYF.

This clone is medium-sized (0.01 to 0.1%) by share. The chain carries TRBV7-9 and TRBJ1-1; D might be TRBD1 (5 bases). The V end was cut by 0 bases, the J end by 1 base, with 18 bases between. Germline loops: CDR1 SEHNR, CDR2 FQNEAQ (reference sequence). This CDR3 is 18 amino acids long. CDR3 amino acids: CASSLAYWGSNANTEAFF. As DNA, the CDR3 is TGTGCCAGCAGCTTAGCGTATTGGGGCTCGAACGCGAACACTGAAGCTTTCTTT.

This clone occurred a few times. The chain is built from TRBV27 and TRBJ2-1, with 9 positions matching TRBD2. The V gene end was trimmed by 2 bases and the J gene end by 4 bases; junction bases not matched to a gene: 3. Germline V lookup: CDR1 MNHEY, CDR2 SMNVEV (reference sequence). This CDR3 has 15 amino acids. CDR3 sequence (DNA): TGTGCCAGCAGTTTAAACGCGGGAGGGTACAATGAGCAGTTCTTC. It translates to CASSLNAGGYNEQFF.

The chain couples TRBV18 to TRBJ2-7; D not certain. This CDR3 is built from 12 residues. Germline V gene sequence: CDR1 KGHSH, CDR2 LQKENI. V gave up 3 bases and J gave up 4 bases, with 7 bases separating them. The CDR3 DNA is TGTGCCAGCTCACCTAAGCCTTACGAGCAGTACTTC. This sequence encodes CASSPKPYEQYF.

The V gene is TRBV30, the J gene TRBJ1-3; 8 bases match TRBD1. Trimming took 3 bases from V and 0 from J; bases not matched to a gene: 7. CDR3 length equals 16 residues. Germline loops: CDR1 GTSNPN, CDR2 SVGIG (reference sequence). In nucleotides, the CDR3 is TGTGCCTGGAGGGACAGGGTTGGGGCCTCTGGAAACACCATATATTTT. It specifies CAWRDRVGASGNTIYF.

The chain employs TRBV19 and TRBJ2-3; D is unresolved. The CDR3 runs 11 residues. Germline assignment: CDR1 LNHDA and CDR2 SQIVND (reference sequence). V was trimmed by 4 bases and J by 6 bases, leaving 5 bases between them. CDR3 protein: CASSTLDTQYF. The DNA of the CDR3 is TGTGCCAGTAGTACCCTTGATACGCAGTATTTT.

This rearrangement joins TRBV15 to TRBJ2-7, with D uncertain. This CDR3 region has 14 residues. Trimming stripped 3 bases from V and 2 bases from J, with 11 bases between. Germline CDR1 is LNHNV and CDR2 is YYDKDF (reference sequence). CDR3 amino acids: CATSSTTSTYEQYF. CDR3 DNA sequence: TGTGCCACCAGCAGTACTACCAGTACCTACGAGCAGTACTTC.